Below are 15 T cell receptor beta chains sequenced from a single sample in a study of early T cells in non-severe SARS-CoV-2 infection. TCRdb re-called the 5' RACE reads through MiXCR, storing one row per CDR3 protein. The sample lists tens of thousands of distinct CDR3 sequences, roughly 18% occurring once. Specimen: whole blood, collected at baseline. These TCRs come from an adult who was a healthcare worker with PCR-confirmed SARS-CoV-2 infection or an uninfected control (not recorded which).

This clonotype was counted between two and nine times. The gene calls are TRBV25-1 and TRBJ1-2; D not certain. The germline gives CDR1 MGHDK, CDR2 SYGVNS. This CDR3 comprises 14 residues. Deletions cut 1 base from V and 8 bases from J, with 14 bases between. The CDR3 coding sequence is TGTGCCAGCAGTGAATTTGTCCAGAGGCACGGCTACACCTTC. Translated: CASSEFVQRHGYTF.

This clonotype was seen at least ten times. The rearrangement links TRBV21-1 to TRBJ1-1; no DNA check was done on the table's D call, TRBD1. TRBV21-1 is tagged as a pseudogene. This CDR3 has 15 residues. The CDR3 nucleotides are TGTGCCAGCAGCAAAGGCGGGACAGGGAACACTGAAGCTTTCTTT. Encoded protein: CASSKGGTGNTEAFF.

This clonotype was found a few times. CDR3 nucleotide sequence: TGTGCCAGCAGCTCGACACCGGACGGGTCACCCCTCCACTTT. Protein product: CASSSTPDGSPLHF. The chain employs TRBV11-3 and TRBJ1-6; D gene ambiguous. V shed 4 bases and J shed 10 bases, with 14 bases lying between them. The germline V gene encodes CDR1 SGHNT and CDR2 YENEEA. The CDR3 contains 14 residues.

The gene calls are TRBV5-4 and TRBJ1-1; D perhaps matches TRBD1 (6 bases). The V end was cut by 2 bases, the J end by 1 base, with 9 bases between. CDR1 and CDR2 (germline): SGHNT, YYREEE (reference sequence). The CDR3 length is 14 residues. Here the CDR3 DNA reads TGTGCCAGCAGCTTCGGGGGGCCGAACACTGAAGCTTTCTTT. Translating gives CASSFGGPNTEAFF.

This rearrangement joins TRBV6-6 to TRBJ1-5; D not certain. Germline CDR1 and CDR2: MNHNY and SVGAGI (reference sequence). The ends were cut back, 6 bases at V and 5 bases at J, with 17 bases in the middle. The CDR3 has 15 residues. CDR3 in amino acids: CASSPPGEHYQPQHF. For the CDR3, the DNA is TGTGCCAGCAGCCCACCTGGAGAGCACTATCAGCCCCAGCATTTT.

This chain uses TRBV20-1 with TRBJ1-5; 9 bases are a match to TRBD1. Per the germline V gene, CDR1 is DFQATT and CDR2 is SNEGSKA (reference sequence). The V gene end was trimmed by 6 bases and the J gene end by 2 bases; junction bases not matched to a gene: 8. The CDR3 runs 15 residues. Here the CDR3 reads CSARDRALGNQPQHF. CDR3 DNA sequence: TGCAGTGCCAGGGACAGGGCCTTGGGCAATCAGCCCCAGCATTTT.

The table lists this clonotype with a few counts. The chain uses TRBV7-9 and TRBJ2-3, with D unclear. Germline assignment: CDR1 SEHNR and CDR2 FQNEAQ (reference sequence). The germline V and J ends were trimmed by 2 bases and 2 bases, with 5 bases remaining between them. This CDR3 contains 13 residues. The CDR3 bases are TGTGCCAGCAGCTTAATGTCCACAGATACGCAGTATTTT. This codes for CASSLMSTDTQYF.

The chain links TRBV20-1 to TRBJ1-3; D gene uncertain. CDR3 length: 15 residues. The V and J ends lost 0 bases and 0 bases respectively, with 9 bases between them. The V gene's germline CDR1 is DFQATT and CDR2 SNEGSKA (reference sequence). CDR3 coding DNA: TGCAGTGCTAGAGATTCGACCTACTCTGGAAACACCATATATTTT. This codes for CSARDSTYSGNTIYF.

This clonotype was counted many times. The rearrangement uses TRBV12-3 or TRBV12-4 and TRBJ2-1, with 7 nucleotides matching TRBD1. Unmatched junction bases numbered 11, after V lost 6 bases and J lost 6 bases. CDR3 length: 15 amino acids. CDR3 loop: CASSPRQGRVNEQFF. In nucleotides, the CDR3 is TGTGCCAGCAGCCCCCGACAGGGAAGGGTCAATGAGCAGTTCTTC.

The V call is TRBV20-1, the J call TRBJ2-7; a possible D gene is TRBD2 (6 bases). Looked up from germline, CDR1 is DFQATT and CDR2 is SNEGSKA (reference sequence). CDR3 length: 18 amino acids. Deletions cut 1 base from V and 1 base from J, with 23 bases between. The CDR3 nucleotides read TGCAGTGCTAGAGTTGGGCGGGATCTCTCTATCGGGTCCTACGAGCAGTACTTC. This translates into CSARVGRDLSIGSYEQYF.

This chain joins TRBV5-1 and TRBJ1-1; possibly TRBD1 for D (6 bases). The V end lost 4 bases, the J end lost 4 bases, and 14 bases lay between the germline ends. Germline V gene sequence: CDR1 SGHRS, CDR2 YFSETQ. CDR3 length equals 14 residues. The CDR3 is CASSVGGAATEAFF. CDR3 bases: TGCGCCAGCAGCGTTGGGGGCGCCGCCACTGAAGCTTTCTTT.

This clonotype was detected a few times. The chain couples TRBV10-3 to TRBJ2-7; possibly TRBD2 for D (6 bases). The CDR3 is 15 amino acids. Germline CDR1 and CDR2: ENHRY and SYGVKD. Trimming took 0 bases from V and 0 from J, leaving 9 bases between them. CDR3 coding DNA: TGTGCCATCAGTGAGTCGGCCGGGGGCTCCTACGAGCAGTACTTC. This gives the protein CAISESAGGSYEQYF.

The V gene is TRBV28, the J gene TRBJ2-3; no firm D call. Germline-derived CDR1 and CDR2 are MDHEN and SYDVKM. The CDR3 runs 13 residues. With 1 base removed from V and 10 bases from J, the gap between germline ends came to 12 bases. CDR3 sequence reads: CASSLSETLAQYF. In DNA form, the CDR3 reads TGTGCCAGCAGTTTATCGGAGACCTTAGCGCAGTATTTT.

In its sample, this clonotype was seen many times. The rearrangement joins TRBV20-1 to TRBJ2-7; D is unclear. Germline lookup yields CDR1 DFQATT and CDR2 SNEGSKA (reference sequence). CDR3 size: 11 residues. Trimming took off 7 bases at V and 3 bases at J, with 10 bases between the two ends. The CDR3 loop is CSERGNYEQYF. The CDR3 region has the DNA TGCAGTGAGAGAGGTAACTACGAGCAGTACTTC.

The chain couples TRBV20-1 to TRBJ2-2, with a tentative D call TRBD1 (5 bases). The germline V gene encodes CDR1 DFQATT and CDR2 SNEGSKA (reference sequence). V lost 6 bases, J lost 4 bases, and 12 bases lay in between. The CDR3 loop spans 13 amino acids. CDR3: CSASKDTTGELFF. The CDR3 coding sequence is TGCAGTGCCAGCAAGGACACCACCGGGGAGCTGTTTTTT.